The rows below give T cell receptor beta chains drawn from one sample of a study of blood T cell repertoires in COVID-19. Clones were read by immunoSEQ multiplex PCR, and TCRdb kept only the in-frame ones, dropping some. Here the sample spans roughly 360,000 clones, 83% being singletons. Sequencing was done on a sample of PBMCs or T cells enriched from blood (not recorded which). Every receptor here comes from a woman aged 50 to 60 who had recovered from COVID-19. Each CDR3 is given with its conserved first and last residue. The D gene is left open where the match is weak. Some rows mark clone size as missing; the rest say once, few, many or name a class of expanded clone.

j_gene: TRBJ1-3; d_gene: .; len: 17; v_gene: TRBV7-9; abundance: once; CDR3aa: CASSLQRRAERWDTIYF; CDR3nt: TGTGCCAGCAGCTTACAGAGGAGGGCAGAACGTTGGGACACCATATATTTT
j_gene: TRBJ1-5; d_gene: .; len: 13; v_gene: TRBV6-5; abundance: .; CDR3aa: CASQGQLGQPQHF; CDR3nt: TGTGCCAGCCAAGGACAGCTCGGTCAGCCCCAGCATTTT
j_gene: TRBJ1-1; d_gene: .; len: 14; v_gene: TRBV11-3; abundance: .; CDR3aa: CASSFQGSSTEAFF; CDR3nt: TGTGCCAGCAGCTTCCAGGGTTCGAGTACTGAAGCTTTCTTT
j_gene: TRBJ2-7; d_gene: .; len: 15; v_gene: TRBV5-6; abundance: few; CDR3aa: CASSLVWTRTYEQYF; CDR3nt: TGTGCCAGCAGCTTGGTATGGACTCGCACCTACGAGCAGTACTTC
j_gene: TRBJ1-5; d_gene: TRBD1; len: 16; v_gene: TRBV4-2; abundance: few; CDR3aa: CASSQIGQGENQPQHF; CDR3nt: TGTGCCAGCAGCCAAATTGGACAGGGCGAAAATCAGCCCCAGCATTTT
j_gene: TRBJ2-2; d_gene: .; len: 14; v_gene: TRBV11-3; abundance: .; CDR3aa: CASSLDPVTGELFF; CDR3nt: TGTGCCAGCAGCTTAGATCCAGTCACCGGGGAGCTGTTTTTT
j_gene: TRBJ1-3; d_gene: TRBD1; len: 18; v_gene: TRBV9; abundance: .; CDR3aa: CASSVDPRTGVTTNTIYF; CDR3nt: TGTGCCAGCAGCGTAGACCCTCGGACAGGGGTGACAACAAACACCATATATTTT
j_gene: TRBJ1-3; d_gene: TRBD1; len: 15; v_gene: TRBV25-1; abundance: .; CDR3aa: CASSEPRGPINTIYF; CDR3nt: TGTGCCAGCAGTGAACCCAGGGGGCCAATAAACACCATATATTTT
j_gene: TRBJ2-3; d_gene: .; len: 15; v_gene: TRBV5-8; abundance: .; CDR3aa: CASSYGTLVTDTQYF; CDR3nt: TGTGCCAGCAGCTACGGGACACTTGTTACAGATACGCAGTATTTT
j_gene: TRBJ2-7; d_gene: TRBD1; len: 19; v_gene: TRBV15; abundance: .; CDR3aa: CATSRGPGTGGRNSYEQYF; CDR3nt: TGTGCCACCAGCAGAGGCCCCGGGACAGGGGGGCGAAACTCCTACGAGCAGTACTTC
j_gene: TRBJ2-1; d_gene: TRBD1; len: 14; v_gene: TRBV29-1; abundance: .; CDR3aa: CSVESRGFRDEQFF; CDR3nt: TGCAGCGTTGAAAGCAGGGGGTTCCGCGATGAGCAGTTCTTC
j_gene: TRBJ1-3; d_gene: .; len: 13; v_gene: TRBV29-1; abundance: .; CDR3aa: CSVENSSGNTIYF; CDR3nt: TGCAGCGTTGAAAACAGTTCTGGAAACACCATATATTTT
j_gene: TRBJ2-5; d_gene: TRBD2; len: 14; v_gene: TRBV4-2; abundance: .; CDR3aa: CASSQEGEGETQYF; CDR3nt: TGTGCCAGCAGCCAAGAAGGGGAGGGGGAGACCCAGTACTTC
j_gene: TRBJ1-3; d_gene: TRBD1; len: 17; v_gene: TRBV19; abundance: .; CDR3aa: CASAEGDRLLSGNTIYF; CDR3nt: TGTGCCAGTGCGGAGGGGGACAGGCTACTCTCTGGAAACACCATATATTTT
j_gene: TRBJ1-4; d_gene: TRBD1; len: 16; v_gene: TRBV6-5; abundance: .; CDR3aa: CASSYVGGQGYEKLFF; CDR3nt: TGTGCCAGCAGTTACGTGGGGGGACAGGGCTATGAAAAACTGTTTTTT
j_gene: TRBJ2-2; d_gene: TRBD2; len: 17; v_gene: TRBV27; abundance: .; CDR3aa: CASSYLLAGMGSGELFF; CDR3nt: TGTGCCAGCAGTTACCTCTTAGCGGGAATGGGTTCCGGGGAGCTGTTTTTT
j_gene: TRBJ2-1; d_gene: TRBD2; len: 16; v_gene: TRBV7-3; abundance: .; CDR3aa: CASSLTTSGRGHEQFF; CDR3nt: TGTGCCAGCAGCTTGACCACTAGCGGGAGGGGCCATGAGCAGTTCTTC
j_gene: TRBJ1-2; d_gene: .; len: 15; v_gene: TRBV30; abundance: few; CDR3aa: CAWLRQRTPNYGYTF; CDR3nt: TGTGCCTGGCTCAGACAGCGAACACCTAACTATGGCTACACCTTC
j_gene: TRBJ1-1; d_gene: .; len: 14; v_gene: TRBV2; abundance: few; CDR3aa: CASRPLGGNTEAFF; CDR3nt: TGTGCCAGCCGCCCCCTCGGCGGGAACACTGAAGCTTTCTTT
j_gene: TRBJ1-2; d_gene: TRBD1; len: 15; v_gene: TRBV11-2; abundance: .; CDR3aa: CASESGGRGGYGYTF; CDR3nt: TGTGCCAGCGAGTCAGGGGGCAGGGGAGGATATGGCTACACCTTC
j_gene: TRBJ1-1; d_gene: TRBD1; len: 15; v_gene: TRBV5-6; abundance: .; CDR3aa: CASSWATGWNTEAFF; CDR3nt: TGTGCCAGCAGCTGGGCGACAGGGTGGAACACTGAAGCTTTCTTT
j_gene: TRBJ2-4; d_gene: TRBD1; len: 20; v_gene: TRBV3-1/TRBV3-2; abundance: .; CDR3aa: CASSQRIGTGVLIGKNIQYF; CDR3nt: TGTGCCAGCAGCCAAAGGATAGGGACAGGGGTTTTGATTGGCAAAAACATTCAGTACTTC